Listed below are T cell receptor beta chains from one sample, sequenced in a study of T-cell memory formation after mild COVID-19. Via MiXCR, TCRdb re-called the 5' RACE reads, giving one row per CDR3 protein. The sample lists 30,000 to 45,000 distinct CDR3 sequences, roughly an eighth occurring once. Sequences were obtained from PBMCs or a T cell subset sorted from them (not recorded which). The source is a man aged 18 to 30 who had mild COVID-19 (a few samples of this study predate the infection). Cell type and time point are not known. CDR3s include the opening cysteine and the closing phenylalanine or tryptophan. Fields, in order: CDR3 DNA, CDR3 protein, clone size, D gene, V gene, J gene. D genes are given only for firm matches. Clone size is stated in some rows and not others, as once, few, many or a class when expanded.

CDR3nt: TGCGCCAGCAGCCCTTCGCACCGAGTCACCGGGGAGCTGTTTTTT
CDR3aa: CASSPSHRVTGELFF
abundance: many
d_gene: .
v_gene: TRBV5-1
j_gene: TRBJ2-2

CDR3nt: TGTGCCAGCAGCTTGGGGGACATCCCCTACGAGCAGTACTTC
CDR3aa: CASSLGDIPYEQYF
abundance: many
d_gene: .
v_gene: TRBV5-4
j_gene: TRBJ2-7

CDR3nt: TGTGCCAGCAGCTTGGGGTACTGGGGAACTAATGAAAAACTGTTTTTT
CDR3aa: CASSLGYWGTNEKLFF
abundance: few
d_gene: .
v_gene: TRBV5-8
j_gene: TRBJ1-4

CDR3nt: TGTGCCAGCAGCTTCGGGCTTGCGGATACGCAGTATTTT
CDR3aa: CASSFGLADTQYF
abundance: many
d_gene: .
v_gene: TRBV12-3/TRBV12-4
j_gene: TRBJ2-3

CDR3nt: TGCGCCAGCAGCGCCGGGACTAGATCATTTGATACGCAGTATTTT
CDR3aa: CASSAGTRSFDTQYF
abundance: many
d_gene: TRBD2
v_gene: TRBV5-1
j_gene: TRBJ2-3

CDR3nt: TGTGCCTGGAGTGGCCCTCGACAGGGGGCGCATCCAGATACGCAGTATTTT
CDR3aa: CAWSGPRQGAHPDTQYF
abundance: many
d_gene: TRBD1
v_gene: TRBV30
j_gene: TRBJ2-3

CDR3nt: TGCGCCAGCAGCGAGACAGCTTCCAACACTGACGCTTTCTTT
CDR3aa: CASSETASNTDAFF
abundance: .
d_gene: .
v_gene: TRBV5-1
j_gene: TRBJ1-1

CDR3nt: TGCAGTGCCCTGGGGGGAGGAGCCTACAATGAGCAGTTCTTC
CDR3aa: CSALGGGAYNEQFF
abundance: many
d_gene: .
v_gene: TRBV20-1
j_gene: TRBJ2-1

CDR3nt: TGTGCCAGCAGCTTACTCACTGAAGCTTTCTTT
CDR3aa: CASSLLTEAFF
abundance: many
d_gene: .
v_gene: TRBV7-2
j_gene: TRBJ1-1

CDR3nt: TGCAGCGTTGAGGGCACCACCCATTTTTCTGGAAACACCATATATTTT
CDR3aa: CSVEGTTHFSGNTIYF
abundance: many
d_gene: .
v_gene: TRBV29-1
j_gene: TRBJ1-3

CDR3nt: TGTGCCAGCAGTTATTCACCGGGTGAGCCTGCAACTAATGAAAAACTGTTTTTT
CDR3aa: CASSYSPGEPATNEKLFF
abundance: many
d_gene: .
v_gene: TRBV6-2/TRBV6-3
j_gene: TRBJ1-4

CDR3nt: TGTGCCAGCAGTTTAAGGGGCGGGAATGGCTACACCTTC
CDR3aa: CASSLRGGNGYTF
abundance: many
d_gene: .
v_gene: TRBV12-3/TRBV12-4
j_gene: TRBJ1-2

CDR3nt: TGTGCCAGCAGCCACACAGGGGGCGATTCCAAAGAGACCCAGTACTTC
CDR3aa: CASSHTGGDSKETQYF
abundance: .
d_gene: TRBD1
v_gene: TRBV12-3/TRBV12-4
j_gene: TRBJ2-5

CDR3nt: TGTGCCAGCAGTGAATCGGGGAGCGGATGGTCTTTT
CDR3aa: CASSESGSGWSF
abundance: few
d_gene: .
v_gene: TRBV2
j_gene: TRBJ2-3

CDR3nt: TGTGCCAGCTCACCACAGGGCCGGAACACTGAAGCTTTCTTT
CDR3aa: CASSPQGRNTEAFF
abundance: .
d_gene: .
v_gene: TRBV18
j_gene: TRBJ1-1

CDR3nt: TGTGCCAGCAACCCTAGGGCAGGCCCCACTGAAGCTTTCTTT
CDR3aa: CASNPRAGPTEAFF
abundance: many
d_gene: .
v_gene: TRBV5-6
j_gene: TRBJ1-1

CDR3nt: TGTGCCAGCAGCTCTGCACCTTACAGGGGGAGAGGCACTGAAGCTTTCTTT
CDR3aa: CASSSAPYRGRGTEAFF
abundance: many
d_gene: TRBD1
v_gene: TRBV7-3
j_gene: TRBJ1-1

CDR3nt: TGCGCCAGTCAGACTAGCGGCTCCTACGAGCAGTACTTC
CDR3aa: CASQTSGSYEQYF
abundance: many
d_gene: TRBD2
v_gene: TRBV10-2
j_gene: TRBJ2-7

CDR3nt: TGTGCCAGCAGCTTAGCGCCTCAGGGGGTCAGAACGCAGTATTTT
CDR3aa: CASSLAPQGVRTQYF
abundance: few
d_gene: TRBD1
v_gene: TRBV7-2
j_gene: TRBJ2-3

CDR3nt: TGCGCCAGCAGCTTGGGGATTAGCGGGAAAAGCACAGATACGCAGTATTTT
CDR3aa: CASSLGISGKSTDTQYF
abundance: many
d_gene: TRBD2
v_gene: TRBV5-1
j_gene: TRBJ2-3

CDR3nt: TGTGCCAGCAGCCAAGGAGAAGGGGTCAAAAACATTCAGTACTTC
CDR3aa: CASSQGEGVKNIQYF
abundance: .
d_gene: .
v_gene: TRBV3-2
j_gene: TRBJ2-4

CDR3nt: TGCGCCAGCAGCTTTGGGGCCATTTACAATGAGCAGTTCTTC
CDR3aa: CASSFGAIYNEQFF
abundance: many
d_gene: .
v_gene: TRBV5-1
j_gene: TRBJ2-1

CDR3nt: TGTGCCAGCAGCCGGACTAGCGGGGGATACAATGAGCAGTTCTTC
CDR3aa: CASSRTSGGYNEQFF
abundance: many
d_gene: TRBD2
v_gene: TRBV5-4
j_gene: TRBJ2-1

CDR3nt: TGTGCCAGCAGTTACTCGGGAGGCTCAACCTACGAGCAGTACTTC
CDR3aa: CASSYSGGSTYEQYF
abundance: .
d_gene: .
v_gene: TRBV6-5
j_gene: TRBJ2-7

CDR3nt: TGTGCCAGCACCCTAGCGGGGCAGATCTATGGCTACACCTTC
CDR3aa: CASTLAGQIYGYTF
abundance: .
d_gene: .
v_gene: TRBV7-9
j_gene: TRBJ1-2